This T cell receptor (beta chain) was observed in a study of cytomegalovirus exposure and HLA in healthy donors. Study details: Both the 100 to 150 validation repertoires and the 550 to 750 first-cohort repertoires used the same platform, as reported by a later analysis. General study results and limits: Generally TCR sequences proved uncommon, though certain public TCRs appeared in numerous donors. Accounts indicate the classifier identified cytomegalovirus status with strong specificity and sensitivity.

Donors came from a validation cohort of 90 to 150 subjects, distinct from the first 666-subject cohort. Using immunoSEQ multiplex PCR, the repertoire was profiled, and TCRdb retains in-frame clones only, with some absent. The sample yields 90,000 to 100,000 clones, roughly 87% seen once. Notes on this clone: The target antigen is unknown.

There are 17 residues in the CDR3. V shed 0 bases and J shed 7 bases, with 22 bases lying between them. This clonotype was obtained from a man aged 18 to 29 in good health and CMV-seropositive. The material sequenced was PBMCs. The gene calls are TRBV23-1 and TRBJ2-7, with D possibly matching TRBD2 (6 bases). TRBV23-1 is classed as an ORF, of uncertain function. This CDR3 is CASSQSDGDFQVGEQYF. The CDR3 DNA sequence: TGCGCCAGCAGTCAATCTGACGGGGACTTCCAAGTGGGGGAGCAGTACTTC.